The next 7 T cell receptor beta chains were all read from a single sample in a study of beta chain features in type 1 diabetes. All of the isolated RNA was reverse transcribed, so expressed TCRB transcripts were sequenced. Here immunoSEQ multiplex PCR was the method, and the copy in TCRdb shows in-frame clones only, minus some. The sample has 600,000 to 700,000 clones, 10% to 15% seen once; the top ten hold approximately 0.022%. These TCRs' antigens remain unknown. Study conclusions and caveats: In all four CD4+ subsets, TCRB CDR3 length was significantly, moderately reduced in type 1 diabetes.

What was sequenced was naive CD4+ T cells from blood. Source of these receptors: a man between 18 and 35 years old with type 1 diabetes.

This clone has only a few counts. This chain connects TRBV7-9 to TRBJ1-1, with a tentative D call TRBD1 (6 bases). The CDR3 sequence is 15 residues long. With 5 bases removed from V and 2 bases from J, the gap between germline ends came to 15 bases. Germline lookup yields CDR1 SEHNR and CDR2 FQNEAQ (reference sequence). The CDR3 nucleotides are TGTGCCAGCAGCCCCCAACAGGGAAGAAACACTGAAGCTTTCTTT. Its translation is CASSPQQGRNTEAFF.

The chain uses TRBV5-1 and TRBJ1-5; TRBD1 is a possible D gene (6 bases). CDR1 and CDR2 from the germline V gene are SGHRS and YFSETQ. V was clipped by 4 bases and J by 2 bases, with 13 bases between them. This CDR3 comprises 15 residues. The CDR3 DNA reads TGCGCCAGCAGCCAAACCCCAGGGGGCAATCAGCCCCAGCATTTT. Amino acids: CASSQTPGGNQPQHF. The variable domain in full, completed from reference TRBV5-1 and TRBJ1-5, reads KAGVTQTPRYLIKTRGQQVTLSCSPISGHRSVSWYQQTPGQGLQFLFEYFSETQRNKGNFPGRFSGRQFSNSRSEMNVSTLELGDSALYLCASSQTPGGNQPQHFGDGTRLSIL.

This clone was seen only a few times. The chain combines TRBV5-1 with TRBJ2-3; D unclear. V was pared by 1 base and J by 0 bases, with 6 bases between. The CDR3 covers 14 residues. Germline-derived CDR1 and CDR2 are SGHRS and YFSETQ. CDR3 in amino acids: CASSLQKSTDTQYF. CDR3 coding DNA: TGCGCCAGCAGCTTGCAGAAGAGCACAGATACGCAGTATTTT.

This rearrangement joins TRBV7-2 to TRBJ2-5; D is tentatively TRBD1 or TRBD2 (5 bases each). Trimming stripped 4 bases from V and 1 base from J, with 7 bases between. The CDR3 runs 13 residues. Germline V CDR1 and CDR2: SGHTA, FQGNSA. The CDR3 DNA sequence: TGTGCCAGCAGCTCGGGACCCCAAGAGACCCAGTACTTC. Protein product: CASSSGPQETQYF.

This clone was seen only a few times. The chain combines TRBV27 with TRBJ1-1; TRBD1 matches at 9 bases. Germline V gene lookup returns CDR1 MNHEY and CDR2 SMNVEV (reference sequence). The CDR3 length is 14 residues. The J segment lost 5 bases and the V segment lost 4 bases, leaving 5 bases of the junction unmatched. CDR3 protein: CASSSTGGVTEAFF. In nucleotides, the CDR3 is TGTGCCAGCAGTTCGACAGGGGGAGTAACTGAAGCTTTCTTT.

V is TRBV18 and J is TRBJ1-4; D ambiguous. The germline V gene has CDR1 KGHSH and CDR2 LQKENI. This CDR3 region has 15 residues. V dropped 2 bases and J dropped 8 bases, with 15 bases sitting between them. The CDR3, as DNA: TGTGCCAGCTCACCATTCGAGGGTCATGAGGAAAAACTGTTTTTT. Protein product: CASSPFEGHEEKLFF.

In its sample, this clone was seen a few times. The V gene is TRBV11-2, the J gene TRBJ2-1; D unclear. Trimming shortened V by 4 bases and J by 0 bases, and 7 bases separated the two germline ends. This CDR3 region has 14 residues. CDR1 is SGHAT and CDR2 is FQNNGV in the germline V gene. The chain's CDR3 is CASSSQLSYNEQFF. The CDR3, as DNA: TGTGCCAGCAGCTCACAGCTCTCCTACAATGAGCAGTTCTTC.